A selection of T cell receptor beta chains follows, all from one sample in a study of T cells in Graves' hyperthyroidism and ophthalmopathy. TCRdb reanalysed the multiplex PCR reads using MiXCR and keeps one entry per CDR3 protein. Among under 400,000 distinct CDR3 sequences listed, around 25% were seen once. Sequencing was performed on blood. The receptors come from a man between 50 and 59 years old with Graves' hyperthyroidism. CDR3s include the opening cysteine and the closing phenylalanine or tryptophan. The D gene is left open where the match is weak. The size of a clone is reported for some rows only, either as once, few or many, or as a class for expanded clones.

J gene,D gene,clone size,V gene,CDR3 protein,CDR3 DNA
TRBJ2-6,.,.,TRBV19,CASSWTVGANVLTF,TGTGCCAGTAGCTGGACAGTGGGGGCCAACGTCCTGACTTTC
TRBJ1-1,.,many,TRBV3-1,CASSQDRTLNTEAFF,TGTGCCAGCAGCCAAGATCGGACACTGAACACTGAAGCTTTCTTT
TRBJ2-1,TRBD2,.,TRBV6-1,CASSMNPTSGANEQFF,TGTGCCAGCAGTATGAACCCCACTAGCGGGGCCAATGAGCAGTTCTTC
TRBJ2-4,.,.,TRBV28,CASSLRQVAKNIQYF,TGTGCCAGCAGTTTAAGACAGGTTGCCAAAAACATTCAGTACTTC
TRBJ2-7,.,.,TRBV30,CAWKRNREQYF,TGTGCCTGGAAACGGAATCGCGAGCAGTACTTC
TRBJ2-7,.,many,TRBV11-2,CASRASGDEQYF,TGTGCCAGCAGGGCCTCGGGCGACGAGCAGTACTTC
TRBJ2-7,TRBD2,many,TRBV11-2,CASSSPSRTSGTYEQYF,TGTGCCAGCAGCTCCCCATCGCGGACTAGCGGGACCTACGAGCAGTACTTC
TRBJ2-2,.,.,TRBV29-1,CSVEGVGTSNTGELFF,TGCAGCGTTGAAGGGGTTGGCACCTCGAACACCGGGGAGCTGTTTTTT
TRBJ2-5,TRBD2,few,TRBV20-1,CSALVIAGAGETQYF,TGCAGTGCTCTGGTCATAGCGGGAGCTGGAGAGACCCAGTACTTC
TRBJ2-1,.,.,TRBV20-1,CSVSGRDSYNEQFF,TGCAGTGTAAGTGGGCGGGACTCCTACAATGAGCAGTTCTTC
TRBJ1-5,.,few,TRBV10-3,CAISGDRVSNQPQHF,TGTGCCATCAGTGGAGACAGAGTTAGCAATCAGCCCCAGCATTTT
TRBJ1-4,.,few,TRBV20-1,CSAQGRTTNEKLFF,TGCAGTGCACAAGGACGGACAACTAATGAAAAACTGTTTTTT
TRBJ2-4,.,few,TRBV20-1,CSARRTRTDIAKNIQYF,TGCAGTGCTCGCCGTACCCGGACAGATATAGCCAAAAACATTCAGTACTTC
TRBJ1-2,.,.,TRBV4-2,CASSQVETNYGYTF,TGTGCCAGCAGCCAAGTCGAGACTAACTATGGCTACACCTTC
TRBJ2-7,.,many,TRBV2,CASNSPRDGDYGQYF,TGTGCCAGCAACTCCCCTCGGGACGGAGATTATGGGCAGTACTTC